Included here is one T cell receptor beta chain sequence, with context. What it binds is unknown. V shed 1 base, J shed 6 bases, and the junction held 6 bases outside the gene matches. CDR3 length: 16 amino acids. Germline assignment: CDR1 LGHNA and CDR2 YNFKEQ. The record originates from a study of T-cell memory formation after mild COVID-19. Study-wide results and limits: Several responding clones turned up in pre-infection memory, indicating that cross-reactive memory may have taken part.

One entry per CDR3 protein results from TCRdb running MiXCR on the 5' RACE reads. Of tens of thousands of distinct CDR3 sequences listed, over 6.5% are singletons. V and J are TRBV4-2 and TRBJ2-1; TRBD1 matches 10 bases. Sequencing input: PBMCs or a T cell subset sorted from them (not recorded which). This receptor was identified in an adult who had mild COVID-19 (a few samples of this study predate the infection). Cell type and time point are not known. Here the CDR3 DNA reads TGTGCCAGCAGCCAAGTGGACAGGGGGACCCTCAATGAGCAGTTCTTC. This sequence encodes CASSQVDRGTLNEQFF.